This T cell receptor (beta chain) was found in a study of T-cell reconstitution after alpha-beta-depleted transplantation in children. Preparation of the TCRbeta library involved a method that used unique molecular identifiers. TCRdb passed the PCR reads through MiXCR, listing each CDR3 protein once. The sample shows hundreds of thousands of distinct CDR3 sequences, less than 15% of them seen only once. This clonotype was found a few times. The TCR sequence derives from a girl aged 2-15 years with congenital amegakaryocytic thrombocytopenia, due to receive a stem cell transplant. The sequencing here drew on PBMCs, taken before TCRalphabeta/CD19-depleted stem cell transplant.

CDR3 nucleotides: TGTGCTAGTAGAGGGGGCAAGGCTGAAGCTTTCTTT. Protein: CASRGGKAEAFF. The chain employs TRBV12-5 and TRBJ1-1, with 7 bases aligning to TRBD1. The CDR3 covers 12 residues. Germline V gene lookup returns CDR1 LGHNT and CDR2 FRNRAP. Trimming took 8 bases from V and 6 from J; bases not matched to a gene: 6.